The clone carrying this T cell receptor (beta chain) was seen many times. Its antigen is undetermined. The data stem from a study of T-cell reconstitution after alpha-beta-depleted transplantation in children. A TCRbeta library incorporating unique molecular identifiers was prepared. MiXCR was run by TCRdb on the PCR reads, yielding one entry per CDR3 protein. Of about 200,000 distinct CDR3 sequences in the sample, about 6% were seen once. Study findings and constraints: At day 60, the high TCRbeta diversity found in some patients originated from recipient T cells and thymic progenitors that had survived. After transplant, at about two months, alpha-beta T cells were reportedly derived from several hundred expanded graft clones. A year had passed since transplant, and T-cell counts and diversity by then came mostly from newly produced T cells.

V trimming: 5 bases; J trimming: 3 bases; junction bases outside the gene matches: 10. Germline CDR1 reads SGHVS; CDR2 reads FQNEAQ. The CDR3 contains 15 residues. This TCR was recovered from a girl under three years old with combined immunodeficiency, due to receive a stem cell transplant. The chain joins TRBV7-8 to TRBJ2-7; TRBD1 matches 7 bases. The sample here was PBMCs, taken before TCRalphabeta/CD19-depleted stem cell transplant. Here the CDR3 DNA reads TGTGCCAGCAGCCCACCGGGACAGAGATTCTACGAGCAGTACTTC. Encoded protein: CASSPPGQRFYEQYF.